A single sample is the source of the 21 T cell receptor beta chains below, sequenced in a study of vaccination and CD4 T cells after COVID-19. The Oncomine TCR Beta short-read assay sequenced DNA from cultured CD4+ T cells. Using its own MiXCR run on the PCR reads, TCRdb lists one record per CDR3 protein. The table lists 12,000 or so distinct CDR3 sequences, around 48% of them singletons, with 21% in the top ten. No antigen is known for these receptors. The treatment: roughly ten-day PBMC culture with coronavirus spike peptide pools or control peptides (ViraFEST assay). Sample: CD4+ T cells from blood, cultured in vitro. Receptor source: a human donor who had recovered from COVID-19.

The CDR3 spells CASSQGLAGAKNIQYF. CDR3 in DNA: TGCGCCAGCAGTCAAGGACTAGCGGGAGCCAAAAACATTCAGTACTTC. The rearrangement links TRBV23-1 to TRBJ2-4; 11 bases map to TRBD2. Being an ORF, TRBV23-1 has a function that is uncertain. The CDR3 extends over 16 amino acids. J was trimmed by 0 bases and V by 2 bases; bases with no gene match: 0.

The chain combines TRBV28 with TRBJ1-5; maybe TRBD1 (6 bases). Per the germline V gene, CDR1 is MDHEN and CDR2 is SYDVKM. The germline V and J ends were trimmed by 8 bases and 4 bases, with 18 bases remaining between them. CDR3 length: 15 residues. The CDR3 sequence: CASFRPGHANQPQHF. The DNA of the CDR3 is TGTGCCAGCTTCAGACCGGGACATGCTAATCAGCCCCAGCATTTT.

This chain uses TRBV2 with TRBJ2-6, with D tentatively TRBD1 or TRBD2 (6 bases each). This CDR3 region has 14 residues. Germline CDR1 reads SNHLY; CDR2 reads FYNNEI. V was clipped by 6 bases and J by 3 bases, with 9 bases between them. Written as DNA, the CDR3 is TGTGCCAGCAGGGGGGGCATTGGGGCCAACGTCCTGACTTTC. Translation: CASRGGIGANVLTF.

This chain connects TRBV5-1 to TRBJ2-3, with D tentatively TRBD2 (5 bases). The V gene lost 4 bases and the J gene lost 2 bases, with 11 bases spanning the gap. The CDR3 length is 14 residues. Germline V lookup: CDR1 SGHRS, CDR2 YFSETQ. Here the CDR3 reads CASSPDGVTDTQYF. The CDR3 DNA reads TGCGCCAGCAGCCCGGACGGGGTCACAGATACGCAGTATTTT.

This clonotype appeared a single time. The V gene is TRBV28, the J gene TRBJ2-1; either TRBD1 or TRBD2 may supply D (5 bases each). The CDR3 totals 15 residues. CDR1 and CDR2 from the germline V gene are MDHEN and SYDVKM. With 6 bases removed from V and 2 bases from J, the gap between germline ends came to 14 bases. The DNA of the CDR3 is TGTGCCAGCAGATGGGGGAGAGGGGCCTACAATGAGCAGTTCTTC. Its translation: CASRWGRGAYNEQFF.

This chain uses TRBV20-1 with TRBJ1-5, with D maybe TRBD1 (5 bases). The CDR3 has 15 residues. Trimming pared 3 bases from V and 2 bases from J, leaving 14 bases between. The germline CDR1 and CDR2 sequences are DFQATT and SNEGSKA (reference sequence). This CDR3 is CSASPGGRGNQPQHF. In nucleotides, the CDR3 is TGCAGTGCTAGTCCGGGGGGACGTGGCAATCAGCCCCAGCATTTT.

The chain combines TRBV5-1 with TRBJ2-2, with 7 nucleotides matching TRBD1. The V gene end was trimmed by 5 bases and the J gene end by 2 bases; junction bases not matched to a gene: 9. Looked up from germline, CDR1 is SGHRS and CDR2 is YFSETQ. This CDR3 has 16 residues. CDR3 sequence: CASRGPGQLNTGELFF. CDR3 nucleotides: TGCGCCAGCAGGGGCCCGGGACAGCTTAACACCGGGGAGCTGTTTTTT.

In its sample, this clonotype is large. CDR3 in DNA: TGTGCCAGCAGCTCACAGGGGTACGAGCAGTACTTC. Encoded protein: CASSSQGYEQYF. The rearrangement uses TRBV14 and TRBJ2-7, with TRBD1 matching over 7 bases. CDR1 SGHDN and CDR2 FVKESK come from the germline V gene. Unmatched junction bases numbered 2, after V lost 5 bases and J lost 4 bases. This CDR3 has 12 amino acids.

The CDR3 DNA is TGTGCCAGCAGCAAGGGGGGCAGGGGGCAGGGAAACATTCAGTACTTC. It encodes CASSKGGRGQGNIQYF. The gene calls are TRBV21-1 and TRBJ2-4; the D call in the table, TRBD1, was not verified against the DNA. TRBV21-1 corresponds to a pseudogene. The CDR3 totals 16 residues.

The chain has TRBV2 and TRBJ1-4; the match to TRBD1 covers 9 bases. Germline lookup yields CDR1 SNHLY and CDR2 FYNNEI. The length of the CDR3 is 14 residues. With 6 bases clipped from V and 5 bases from J, the junction kept 4 bases outside the gene matches. This chain's CDR3 is CASRDGTGNEKLFF. The DNA for the CDR3 is TGTGCCAGCAGAGACGGGACAGGGAATGAAAAACTGTTTTTT.

This chain connects TRBV6-1 to TRBJ2-5; TRBD2 is a possible D gene (5 bases). Between the trimmed V and J ends, which lost 5 bases and 1 base, there was a span of 8 bases. This CDR3 is built from 13 residues. Germline V gives CDR1 MNHNS, CDR2 SASEGT. DNA for the CDR3: TGTGCCAGCAGTAGGACTGTCCAAGAGACCCAGTACTTC. It is translated as CASSRTVQETQYF.

The V call is TRBV20-1, the J call TRBJ1-1; D unresolved. Deletions cut 0 bases from V and 6 bases from J, with 17 bases between. CDR1 DFQATT and CDR2 SNEGSKA come from the germline V gene (reference sequence). The CDR3 sequence is 15 residues long. Here the CDR3 DNA reads TGCAGTGCTAGAGATCGGGAGATCCTTTTCGCTGAAGCTTTCTTT. As protein: CSARDREILFAEAFF.

V is TRBV4-2 and J is TRBJ2-5; 12 nucleotides line up with TRBD2. CDR3 length: 20 amino acids. The V and J ends lost 1 base and 0 bases, in that order; junction bases with no gene match: 12. CDR1 and CDR2 from the germline V gene are LGHNA and YNFKEQ. CDR3 loop: CASSQASASGRAGYQETQYF. In DNA form, the CDR3 reads TGTGCCAGCAGCCAAGCATCGGCTAGCGGGAGGGCGGGGTACCAAGAGACCCAGTACTTC.

The CDR3 bases are TGCAGCGCCCTGACAGGGGTGGGCTCCTACGAGCAGTACTTC. It specifies CSALTGVGSYEQYF. The rearrangement links TRBV29-1 to TRBJ2-7, with TRBD1 matching 8 bases. Per the germline V gene, CDR1 is SQVTM and CDR2 is ANQGSEA. Unmatched junction bases numbered 8, after V lost 7 bases and J lost 0 bases. The CDR3 extends over 14 amino acids.

In DNA form, the CDR3 reads TGTGCCAGCAGCGTCTGGGACGGTCATAATTCACCCCTCCACTTT. Its protein product is CASSVWDGHNSPLHF. The V and J genes are TRBV6-1 and TRBJ1-6, with TRBD1 as a possible D gene (5 bases). Trimming left V 6 bases short and J 5 bases short, with 14 bases between. Germline loops: CDR1 MNHNS, CDR2 SASEGT. The CDR3 totals 15 residues.

The sample holds a few counts of this clonotype. CDR3 DNA sequence: TGTGCCAGTAGTTTTCAGCGCACAGATACGCAGTATTTT. Protein product: CASSFQRTDTQYF. The rearrangement uses TRBV19 and TRBJ2-3; D remains unclear. The ends were cut back, 5 bases at V and 1 base at J, with 7 bases in the middle. Germline V gene sequence: CDR1 LNHDA, CDR2 SQIVND (reference sequence). This CDR3 is 13 amino acids long.

The chain employs TRBV7-2 and TRBJ2-7, with no clear D. The CDR3 covers 15 residues. Germline CDR1 SGHTA, CDR2 FQGNSA. Trimming stripped 3 bases from V and 3 bases from J, with 15 bases between. CDR3 region: CASSFSRSSFYEQYF. In nucleotides, the CDR3 is TGTGCCAGCAGCTTTAGCAGGTCCTCATTCTACGAGCAGTACTTC.

This rearrangement joins TRBV5-1 to TRBJ2-2; perhaps TRBD2 as D (6 bases). Trimming cost V 5 bases and J 2 bases, with 16 bases left between them. Germline loops: CDR1 SGHRS, CDR2 YFSETQ. CDR3 length: 16 residues. The CDR3 region has the DNA TGCGCCAGCAGTCGTGACTCGGGAGTCAACACCGGGGAGCTGTTTTTT. Amino acids: CASSRDSGVNTGELFF.

The V and J genes are TRBV7-2 and TRBJ2-7; no definite D call. V lost 2 bases, J lost 5 bases, and 10 bases lay in between. Germline-derived CDR1 and CDR2 are SGHTA and FQGNSA. The CDR3 extends over 13 amino acids. This chain's CDR3 is CASSLRGSDEQYF. The CDR3 coding sequence is TGTGCCAGCAGCTTACGAGGATCTGACGAGCAGTACTTC.

The chain recombines TRBV20-1 with TRBJ2-3; 10 nucleotides match TRBD2. CDR3 size: 15 residues. The ends lost 3 bases at V and 4 bases at J; junction bases unmatched: 7. Germline assignment: CDR1 DFQATT and CDR2 SNEGSKA (reference sequence). CDR3 region: CSASDPLAGADTQYF. The CDR3 nucleotides are TGCAGTGCTAGTGACCCGCTAGCGGGAGCAGATACGCAGTATTTT.

The genes are TRBV28 and TRBJ2-7, with D possibly matching TRBD2 (5 bases). Germline values: CDR1 MDHEN, CDR2 SYDVKM. The V gene lost 3 bases and the J gene lost 1 base, with 19 bases spanning the gap. The CDR3 is 17 amino acids. The CDR3, as DNA: TGTGCCAGCAGTTTTGTCTTCGTTGCGGGTGGATCCTACGAGCAGTACTTC. This translates into CASSFVFVAGGSYEQYF. The variable domain in full, completed from reference TRBV28 and TRBJ2-7, reads DVKVTQSSRYLVKRTGEKVFLECVQDMDHENMFWYRQDPGLGLRLIYFSYDVKMKEKGDIPEGYSVSREKKERFSLILESASTNQTSMYLCASSFVFVAGGSYEQYFGPGTRLTVT.